This T cell receptor beta chain was recorded in a study of OX40 agonist ivuxolimab in advanced cancers. Study outcomes and limitations: Some nonresponders likewise displayed low normalized T-cell clonal expansion. CD4+ and CD8+ T cells in blood underwent clonal expansion by week 6 at 0.1 to 3.0 mg/kg.

The CDR3 spans 13 residues. CDR1 is SGHVS and CDR2 is FQNEAQ in the germline V gene. Trimming shortened V by 4 bases and J by 4 bases, and 10 bases separated the two germline ends. As regards this clone: Its antigen is currently unknown.

The method was immunoSEQ multiplex PCR; TCRdb's version includes in-frame clones alone and lacks a portion of them. The data show about 72,000 clones, 89% seen once. The origin of this receptor is an adult with an advanced solid tumor such as melanoma, head and neck, liver or kidney cancer. This sample comprised CD4+ or CD8+ T cells sorted from blood, obtained in a trial of the OX40 agonist ivuxolimab. V is TRBV7-8 and J is TRBJ1-1, with a possible D match to TRBD1 (5 bases). The CDR3 DNA sequence: TGTGCCAGCAGCTCCAGGGTAGGCACTGAAGCTTTCTTT. Residues: CASSSRVGTEAFF. The full variable domain, with the rest looked up from reference TRBV7-8 and TRBJ1-1, is GAGVSQSPRYKVAKRGQDVALRCDPISGHVSLFWYQQALGQGPEFLTYFQNEAQLDKSGLPSDRFFAERPEGSVSTLKIQRTQQEDSAVYLCASSSRVGTEAFFGQGTRLTVV.